Each of the 12 T cell receptor beta chains below was sequenced from the same sample in a study of response to subunit inactivated influenza vaccine. Each CDR3 protein is one row after TCRdb ran MiXCR on the RT-PCR reads. The sample lists approximately 680,000 distinct CDR3 sequences; around 16% were seen once. The sequenced sample was PBMCs from blood, obtained 11 to 12 days after vaccination. The receptors were sampled from a man aged 45-65 years who received an inactivated influenza vaccine.

This clonotype appeared a few times. CDR3 in amino acids: CASSKKPGTGNNSPLHF. The CDR3 DNA follows: TGTGCCAGCAGCAAAAAACCCGGGACAGGGAATAATTCACCCCTCCACTTT. This rearrangement joins TRBV27 to TRBJ1-6, with TRBD1 identical over 9 bases. Germline V lookup: CDR1 MNHEY, CDR2 SMNVEV (reference sequence). CDR3 length: 17 residues. J lost 5 bases, V lost 6 bases, and 11 bases had no gene match.

V usage is TRBV3-1 and J usage is TRBJ2-7; 10 bases agree with TRBD1. The V gene's germline CDR1 is LGHDT and CDR2 YNNKEL (reference sequence). V was pared by 1 base and J by 2 bases, with 2 bases of the junction left unmatched. This CDR3 comprises 15 residues. CDR3 in amino acids: CASSQAGQGAYEQYF. CDR3 nucleotide sequence: TGTGCCAGCAGCCAAGCTGGACAGGGGGCCTACGAGCAGTACTTC.

The CDR3 sequence is CASSLSSGFGKGPTDTQYF. The CDR3 DNA is TGTGCCAGCAGCTTGTCGTCAGGCTTCGGCAAGGGACCCACAGATACGCAGTATTTT. This chain joins TRBV5-4 and TRBJ2-3; D assignment may be TRBD1 or TRBD2 (5 bases each). This CDR3 region has 19 residues. With 1 base removed from V and 2 bases from J, the gap between germline ends came to 23 bases. Germline CDR1 and CDR2: SGHNT and YYREEE (reference sequence).

The chain couples TRBV4-3 to TRBJ2-7, with 7 bases identical to TRBD2. With V trimmed by 1 base and J by 2 bases, 8 bases remained unmatched. Germline V gene sequence: CDR1 LGHNA, CDR2 YSLEER. CDR3 length equals 16 residues. The CDR3 DNA follows: TGCGCCAGCAGCCAAGCCTGGGTGGGACTACCCTACGAGCAGTACTTC. It codes for CASSQAWVGLPYEQYF.

The chain joins TRBV28 to TRBJ2-5; 13 positions match TRBD2. Germline lookup yields CDR1 MDHEN and CDR2 SYDVKM. The ends lost 8 bases at V and 2 bases at J; junction bases unmatched: 8. This CDR3 region has 16 residues. The chain's CDR3 is CASGRVLAGGQETQYF. In nucleotides, the CDR3 is TGTGCCAGCGGAAGAGTACTAGCGGGAGGGCAAGAGACCCAGTACTTC.

This clonotype was observed a few times. This chain uses TRBV20-1 with TRBJ1-2; 9 bases map to TRBD1. The CDR3 sequence is 14 residues long. The trim removed 5 bases at V and 8 bases at J, leaving 12 bases unmatched. Germline CDR1 DFQATT, CDR2 SNEGSKA (reference sequence). The CDR3 loop reads CSARTSGTGPGYTF. The CDR3 DNA sequence: TGCAGTGCTCGCACCTCCGGGACAGGGCCCGGCTACACCTTC.

This clonotype was seen a handful of times. The V and J genes are TRBV12-3 or TRBV12-4 and TRBJ1-1; 9 bases map to TRBD1. Unmatched junction bases numbered 5, after V lost 6 bases and J lost 3 bases. The CDR3 covers 14 residues. CDR3 loop: CASSPGDRDTEAFF. The CDR3, as DNA: TGTGCCAGCAGCCCAGGGGACAGGGACACTGAAGCTTTCTTT.

V is TRBV7-2 and J is TRBJ1-2; D possibly corresponds to TRBD1 (5 bases). This CDR3 region has 12 residues. Germline assignment: CDR1 SGHTA and CDR2 FQGNSA. Trimming removed 4 bases from V and 7 bases from J, with 10 bases in between. The CDR3 bases are TGTGCCAGCAGCTACACTGGGGCTGGCTACACCTTC. This sequence encodes CASSYTGAGYTF.

The table lists this clonotype with a few counts. The J gene is TRBJ1-2, the V gene TRBV7-9; D unresolved. Trimming shortened V by 9 bases and J by 7 bases, and 15 bases separated the two germline ends. The germline V gene has CDR1 SEHNR and CDR2 FQNEAQ (reference sequence). This CDR3 is built from 12 residues. CDR3 sequence (DNA): TGTGCCAGTAACCTCGAGACCAGTGGCTACACCTTC. Translating gives CASNLETSGYTF.

This clonotype was picked up a small number of times. This chain links TRBV21-1 with TRBJ2-2; the D segment call TRBD1 is taken from the table without a DNA check. TRBV21-1 is marked as a pseudogene. The CDR3 is 14 amino acids. CDR3 nucleotides: TGTGCCAGCAACCCCGGAGTCGGGACCGGGGAGCTGTTTTTT. This gives the protein CASNPGVGTGELFF.

For this clonotype: One end of the junction does not line up with germline, which may come from a read error. The chain has TRBV6-6 and TRBJ2-7; D is perhaps TRBD1 or TRBD2 (6 bases each). The CDR3 is made up of 12 amino acids. Germline V gene sequence: CDR1 MNHNY, CDR2 SVGAGI (reference sequence). The CDR3 DNA sequence: TGTGCCAGCAGTTACTCGGGGGGCGAGCTGTACTTC. It yields the protein CASSYSGGELYF.

The chain couples TRBV12-5 to TRBJ2-2; no clear D. The CDR3 is 13 residues long. Deletions cut 5 bases from V and 9 bases from J, with 13 bases between. Germline loops: CDR1 LGHNT, CDR2 FRNRAP. This CDR3 is CASGDRLNRELFF. CDR3 DNA sequence: TGTGCTAGTGGTGACCGACTCAACCGGGAGCTGTTTTTT.